This paragraph reports one T cell receptor (beta chain). The same CDR3 can be traced to other DNA sequences in this sample. This entry belongs to a study of shared clonotypes between healthy human individuals. TCRdb's table, derived via immunoSEQ multiplex PCR, lists solely in-frame clones and lacks some. Among 1.4 million to 1.5 million clones listed, around 97% were seen once. This receptor was obtained from a man aged 30-40 years in good health. The specimen sequenced was naive CD4+ T cells sorted from blood. This sample's subset: CD45RA+ positively selected.

CDR3 nucleotide sequence: TGCGCCAGCAGCTTGGAGGGACGGGACTACGAGCAGTACTTC. Protein sequence: CASSLEGRDYEQYF. The rearrangement joins TRBV5-1 to TRBJ2-7, with D perhaps being TRBD1 or TRBD2 (5 bases each). CDR1 SGHRS and CDR2 YFSETQ come from the germline V gene. CDR3 length: 14 amino acids. V shed 0 bases and J shed 3 bases, with 10 bases lying between them.